This is a list of T cell receptor beta chains from one sample in a study of CD4 T cells in relation to SARS-CoV-2 and coronaviruses. Profiling relied on immunoSEQ multiplex PCR, and the TCRdb table lists in-frame clones only, not all of them. The sample consists of about 16,000 clones, 75% to 85% of them appearing once. Antigens for these TCRs are unknown. The sample taken for sequencing was CD4+ T cells from PBMCs, cultured in vitro. The receptors originated from a human donor in good health. The CDR3 runs from the conserved cysteine through the conserved F or W. D genes are given only for firm matches. Size tells how often a clone was seen (once, few, many) or the class of an expanded clone, and some rows leave it out.

D,size,J,V,DNA,CDR3
TRBD1,.,TRBJ1-1,TRBV27,TGTGCCAGCAGTTCAACCGGGACAGTAGTCACTGAAGCTTTCTTT,CASSSTGTVVTEAFF
.,.,TRBJ1-2,TRBV5-8,TGTGCCAGCAGCTTATTCTCTGGCTACACCTTC,CASSLFSGYTF
.,.,TRBJ2-7,TRBV5-6,TGTGCCAGCAGCCGTCCAGGGTTCTACGAGCAGTACTTC,CASSRPGFYEQYF
.,.,TRBJ2-7,TRBV14,TGTGCCAGCAGCCAAGGGCATAGAGGTTCAGTCCACGAGCAGTACTTC,CASSQGHRGSVHEQYF
TRBD1,.,TRBJ1-1,TRBV19,TGTGCCAGTAGAAGACAGGGGGGAACGGCTGAAGCTTTCTTT,CASRRQGGTAEAFF
TRBD1,.,TRBJ1-1,TRBV6-5,TGTGCCAGCACTCTCGGGACAGAATTTGAAGCTTTCTTT,CASTLGTEFEAFF
.,few,TRBJ2-2,TRBV11-3,TGTGCCAGCAGCTTAGCCTCCCCAGGGGCGGGCACCGGGGAGCTGTTTTTT,CASSLASPGAGTGELFF
TRBD2,.,TRBJ2-7,TRBV6-2/TRBV6-3,TGTGCCAGCAGCTCACACGGGGGGTACGAGCAGTACTTC,CASSSHGGYEQYF
.,.,TRBJ1-1,TRBV29-1,TGCAGCGCGACAGAGAACACTGAAGCTTTCTTT,CSATENTEAFF
.,.,TRBJ1-6,TRBV5-4,TGTGCCAGCAGCATAGACAAAACCCAATCACCCCTCCACTTT,CASSIDKTQSPLHF
.,few,TRBJ2-5,TRBV30,TGTGCCTGCCAAAAAGGAGGTCAGTCGCAAGAGACCCAGTACTTC,CACQKGGQSQETQYF
TRBD2,once,TRBJ2-3,TRBV5-1,TGCGCCAGCAGCTGGGGCGAGCGGGAGGACAGAGATACGCAGTATTTT,CASSWGEREDRDTQYF
.,few,TRBJ2-5,TRBV11-2,TGTGCCAGCAGCCGGGACACTCAAGAGACCCAGTACTTC,CASSRDTQETQYF
.,.,TRBJ1-6,TRBV5-4,TGTGCCAGCAGGGGGGAGCATTCACCCCTCCACTTT,CASRGEHSPLHF
.,.,TRBJ2-2,TRBV12-3/TRBV12-4,TGTGCCAGCAGACTGCGGACGGCCGGGGAGCTGTTTTTT,CASRLRTAGELFF
TRBD1,.,TRBJ1-2,TRBV7-2,TGTGCCAGCAGCCAGGACAGGGTTGCTTTCACCTTC,CASSQDRVAFTF
.,once,TRBJ1-1,TRBV7-9,TGTGCCAGCAGCTTAGGACACCTGAACACTGAAGCTTTCTTT,CASSLGHLNTEAFF
TRBD1,.,TRBJ2-1,TRBV5-6,TGTGCCAGCAGCCGAGGACAGGCTTCATGGAATGAGCAGTTCTTC,CASSRGQASWNEQFF
.,.,TRBJ1-5,TRBV15,TGTGCCACCAGCAGAGATTTAGGTGATCAGCCCCAGCATTTT,CATSRDLGDQPQHF
TRBD1,.,TRBJ2-5,TRBV5-6,TGTGCCAGCAGAAAGAACCTACAGGGGCTCCAAGAGACCCAGTACTTC,CASRKNLQGLQETQYF
.,.,TRBJ2-7,TRBV9,TGTGCCAGCAGTGCGAAGGGTCAGAACTACGAGCAGTACTTC,CASSAKGQNYEQYF
.,.,TRBJ1-4,TRBV20-1,TGCAGTGCCTCAAATGAAAAACTGTTTTTT,CSASNEKLFF
.,.,TRBJ2-1,TRBV6-5,TGTGCCAGCATGAGGGTACAGTACAATGAGCAGTTCTTC,CASMRVQYNEQFF
.,.,TRBJ2-1,TRBV18,TGTGCCAGCTCATCCCAGGGGATAACCAACAATGAGCAGTTCTTC,CASSSQGITNNEQFF
.,.,TRBJ2-7,TRBV12-5,TGTGCTAGTGGTTTACAGTCCTACGAGCAGTACTTC,CASGLQSYEQYF
TRBD2,.,TRBJ2-7,TRBV5-4,TGTGCCAGCAGGCCAGGCACTAGCGGCTACTACGAGCAGTACTTC,CASRPGTSGYYEQYF
.,.,TRBJ2-1,TRBV7-9,TGTGCCAGCAGTAAGCAGCGAGACAGCCGGTCTCCCTACAATGAGCAGTTCTTC,CASSKQRDSRSPYNEQFF
.,.,TRBJ1-1,TRBV7-9,TGTGCCAGCAGCTTAGCTTCGTCTGGGCTCGGCACTGAAGCTTTCTTT,CASSLASSGLGTEAFF
TRBD1,.,TRBJ1-1,TRBV19,TGTGCCGCAGCCCGCAGGGGGGTCACTGAAGCTTTCTTT,CAAARRGVTEAFF
TRBD1,.,TRBJ2-3,TRBV5-6,TGTGCCAGCAGCCCAACTCCGAACAGGGGAGTCTTTGCAGATACGCAGTATTTT,CASSPTPNRGVFADTQYF
.,.,TRBJ1-1,TRBV19,TGTGCCAGTAGTATCCCAGGCGGATTGGACACTGAAGCTTTCTTT,CASSIPGGLDTEAFF
TRBD1,.,TRBJ2-5,TRBV12-5,TGTGCTAGTGGTTCTGGACAGGGGGAGACCCAGTACTTC,CASGSGQGETQYF
.,.,TRBJ2-1,TRBV11-2,TGTGCCAGCAGCTTAGTAGGCGCCCGCCGGGATGAGCAGTTCTTC,CASSLVGARRDEQFF
TRBD1,.,TRBJ1-1,TRBV11-2,TGTGCCAGCAGCATAACGACAGGGAGCACTGAAGCTTTCTTT,CASSITTGSTEAFF
.,.,TRBJ2-3,TRBV7-3,TGTGCCAGCAGCCCGCAGACAGGAACAGATACGCAGTATTTT,CASSPQTGTDTQYF
TRBD1,.,TRBJ1-6,TRBV14,TGTGCCAGCAGCCCCACGGGACAGGGCCTTAATTCACCCCTCCACTTT,CASSPTGQGLNSPLHF
.,.,TRBJ2-7,TRBV18,TGTGCCAGCTCACCGGGGCTAGGAGAACATTACGAGCAGTACTTC,CASSPGLGEHYEQYF
TRBD2,.,TRBJ2-7,TRBV28,TGTGCCAGCAGTTTATTGTCCAATAGCGGGAGACGATACGAGCAGTACTTC,CASSLLSNSGRRYEQYF
TRBD2,.,TRBJ2-1,TRBV7-2,TGTGCCAGCAGCTTTACTAGCGACAACAATGAGCAGTTCTTC,CASSFTSDNNEQFF
.,.,TRBJ2-5,TRBV25-1,TGTGCCAGCAGTGAAAGGAGACTGCTTCAAGAGACCCAGTACTTC,CASSERRLLQETQYF
TRBD1,.,TRBJ1-4,TRBV28,TGTGCCAGCAGCAGGGAAGGACAGGGGGTGTTTTTT,CASSREGQGVFF
TRBD1,.,TRBJ2-7,TRBV28,TGTGCCAGCGTTGGACAGGGGGCGTTCTACGAGCAGTACTTC,CASVGQGAFYEQYF
TRBD1,.,TRBJ2-5,TRBV19,TGTGCCAGTAGTACCGGACAGGGCAGGGAGACCCAGTACTTC,CASSTGQGRETQYF
TRBD1,.,TRBJ2-7,TRBV5-1,TGCGCCAGCAGCCCCCGACAGGGGGCATCGTACGAGCAGTACTTC,CASSPRQGASYEQYF
.,.,TRBJ1-2,TRBV9,TGTGCCAGCAGCCTCGAATCGGCTGGCTACACCTTC,CASSLESAGYTF
TRBD2,.,TRBJ2-7,TRBV7-2,TGTGCCAGCAGCTTACGTGCGGGAGGCCCCTACGAGCAGTACTTC,CASSLRAGGPYEQYF
.,few,TRBJ2-2,TRBV11-2,TGTGCCAGCAGCTTAGAAGGGGCCTCGAACACCGGGGAGCTGTTTTTT,CASSLEGASNTGELFF
.,.,TRBJ1-1,TRBV5-1,TGCGCCAGCAGCCTAGACATCCCGTTGAAAGCTTTCTTT,CASSLDIPLKAFF
.,.,TRBJ2-5,TRBV3-1/TRBV3-2,TGTGCCAGCAGCCATTTTTCACCCGGGACGGAAGAGACCCAGTACTTC,CASSHFSPGTEETQYF
.,.,TRBJ2-3,TRBV12-5,TGTGCTAGTGGTTTGGCAGATACGCAGTATTTT,CASGLADTQYF
.,.,TRBJ2-7,TRBV27,TGTGCCAGCAGCCAGACAGCTTACGAGCAGTACTTC,CASSQTAYEQYF
.,.,TRBJ2-2,TRBV25-1,TGTGCCAGCAGTGATCCCGGGACTGCGAACACCGGGGAGCTGTTTTTT,CASSDPGTANTGELFF
.,few,TRBJ1-3,TRBV20-1,TGCAGTGCAGCAACCGGAAACACCATATATTTT,CSAATGNTIYF
.,.,TRBJ2-3,TRBV15,TGTGCCACCAGCAGAGTTGCAGGGTTCACAGATACGCAGTATTTT,CATSRVAGFTDTQYF
TRBD2,.,TRBJ2-7,TRBV29-1,TGCAGCGTTGAAGCAGGGAGGGGATCCTACGAGCAGTACTTC,CSVEAGRGSYEQYF
.,.,TRBJ1-2,TRBV27,TGTGCCAGCAATGAGAGGGGGGCTTTTGGCTATGGCTACACCTTC,CASNERGAFGYGYTF
.,.,TRBJ2-3,TRBV19,TGTGCCAGTAGTTACCGGACGGGCAGCACAGATACGCAGTATTTT,CASSYRTGSTDTQYF
.,.,TRBJ2-5,TRBV5-6,TGTGCCAGCAGCCCCATGCTAGCTTCTCAAGAGACCCAGTACTTC,CASSPMLASQETQYF
.,.,TRBJ1-6,TRBV9,TGTGCCAGCAGCCCGGGGCCAGAGAATTCACCCCTCCACTTT,CASSPGPENSPLHF
.,.,TRBJ2-1,TRBV13,TGTGCCAGCAGCTTAGGGGGACTCGGCCTCTACAATGAGCAGTTCTTC,CASSLGGLGLYNEQFF